The present TCR beta chain was sequenced within a study of CD8 T cells in ankylosing spondylitis. This clonotype was seen at least ten times. As yet, its antigen is unknown. Molecular-barcoded quantitative 5'-RACE produced these TCR beta libraries. TCRdb re-called the 5' RACE reads through MiXCR, storing one row per CDR3 protein. Counted here are under 200,000 distinct CDR3 sequences, 9.8% occurring once; the ten biggest clones make up about 15%. Study findings and constraints: What seemed typical of ankylosing spondylitis blood was a TCR beta motif built from 7 or 8 highly homologous variants. Disease-linked clones reportedly concentrated significantly in matched ankylosing spondylitis synovial fluid. Some motif variants had been reported before (in reactive arthritis synovial fluid and blood).

CDR3 length: 13 amino acids. Germline loops: CDR1 MNHNY, CDR2 SVGAGI (reference sequence). V dropped 4 bases and J dropped 7 bases, with 14 bases sitting between them. The receptor was isolated from a female donor with ankylosing spondylitis or in good health (not recorded which). Source material: blood, either unsorted or a sorted T cell fraction (not recorded which). The J gene is TRBJ2-7, the V gene TRBV6-6, with a tentative D call TRBD1 (7 bases). This chain's CDR3 is CASSSGGRGEQYF. The CDR3 DNA reads TGTGCCAGCAGTTCAGGGGGGAGAGGAGAGCAGTACTTC.